This record looks at one T cell receptor (beta chain) sequence and its context. The sample belongs to a study of OX40 agonist ivuxolimab in advanced cancers. Looking at the study overall: Participants, roughly 80% male, averaged about 59 years of age, ranging from about 20 to 79.

Assay: immunoSEQ multiplex PCR; the TCRdb copy retains only in-frame clones and omits some. The sample lists 70,000 to 95,000 clones; 83% were seen once. In germline, CDR1 is SGHRS, CDR2 YFSETQ. Trimming shortened V by 1 base and J by 2 bases, and 11 bases separated the two germline ends. This CDR3 has 15 amino acids. The sequence was obtained from an adult with an advanced solid tumor such as melanoma, head and neck, liver or kidney cancer. The source material was CD4+ or CD8+ T cells sorted from blood, sampled in a trial of the OX40 agonist ivuxolimab. The V gene is TRBV5-1, the J gene TRBJ2-3; D not certain. The CDR3 sequence: CASSLQLPDTDTQYF. The DNA of the CDR3 is TGCGCCAGCAGCTTGCAACTACCTGACACAGATACGCAGTATTTT.